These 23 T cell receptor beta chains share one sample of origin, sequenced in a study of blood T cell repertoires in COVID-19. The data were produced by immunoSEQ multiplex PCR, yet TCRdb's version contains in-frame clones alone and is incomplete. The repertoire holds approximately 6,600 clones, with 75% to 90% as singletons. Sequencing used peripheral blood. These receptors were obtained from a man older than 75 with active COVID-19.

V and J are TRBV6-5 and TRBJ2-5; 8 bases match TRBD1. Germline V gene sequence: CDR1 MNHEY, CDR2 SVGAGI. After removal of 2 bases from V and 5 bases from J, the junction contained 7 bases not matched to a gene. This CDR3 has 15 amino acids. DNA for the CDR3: TGTGCCAGCAGTTACCTAGGACAGGGTCGGGAGACCCAGTACTTC. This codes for CASSYLGQGRETQYF.

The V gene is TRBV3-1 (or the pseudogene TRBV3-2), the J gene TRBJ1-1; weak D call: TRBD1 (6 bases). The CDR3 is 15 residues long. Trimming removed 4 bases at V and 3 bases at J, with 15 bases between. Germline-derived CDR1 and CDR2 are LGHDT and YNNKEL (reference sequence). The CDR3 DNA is TGTGCCAGCAGCCCCTCAGGGGCAGCGCACACTGAAGCTTTCTTT. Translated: CASSPSGAAHTEAFF.

CDR3 bases: TGCGCCAGCAGCCAAGTAACAGCCCGTGAGACCCAGTACTTC. Protein sequence: CASSQVTARETQYF. The V and J genes are TRBV4-1 and TRBJ2-5; D call uncertain. The CDR3 is 14 amino acids. Germline V CDR1 and CDR2: MGHRA, YSYEKL. Between the trimmed V and J ends, which lost 1 base and 5 bases, there was a span of 11 bases.

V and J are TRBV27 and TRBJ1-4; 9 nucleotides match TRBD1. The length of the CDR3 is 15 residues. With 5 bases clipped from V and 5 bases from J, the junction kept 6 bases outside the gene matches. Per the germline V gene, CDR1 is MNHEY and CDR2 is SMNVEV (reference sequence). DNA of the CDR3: TGTGCCAGCAGTGGTCTACAGGGGGCCAATGAAAAACTGTTTTTT. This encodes CASSGLQGANEKLFF.

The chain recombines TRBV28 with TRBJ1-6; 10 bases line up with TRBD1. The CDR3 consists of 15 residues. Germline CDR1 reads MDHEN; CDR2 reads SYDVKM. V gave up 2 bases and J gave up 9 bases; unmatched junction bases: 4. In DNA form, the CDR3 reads TGTGCCAGCAGTTTACCGACAGGGGGCGGTTCACCCCTCCACTTT. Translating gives CASSLPTGGGSPLHF.

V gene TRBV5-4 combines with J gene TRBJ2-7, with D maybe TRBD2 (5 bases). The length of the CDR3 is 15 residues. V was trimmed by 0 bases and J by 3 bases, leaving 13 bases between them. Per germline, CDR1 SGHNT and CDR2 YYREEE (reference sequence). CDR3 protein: CASSLALGERYEQYF. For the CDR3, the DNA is TGTGCCAGCAGCTTGGCCCTCGGGGAGCGCTACGAGCAGTACTTC. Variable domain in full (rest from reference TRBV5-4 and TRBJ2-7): ETGVTQSPTHLIKTRGQQVTLRCSSQSGHNTVSWYQQALGQGPQFIFQYYREEENGRGNFPPRFSGLQFPNYSSELNVNALELDDSALYLCASSLALGERYEQYFGPGTRLTVT.

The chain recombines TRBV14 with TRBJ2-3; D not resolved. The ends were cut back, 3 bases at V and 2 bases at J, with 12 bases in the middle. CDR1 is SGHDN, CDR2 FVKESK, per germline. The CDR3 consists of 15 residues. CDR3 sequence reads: CASSQGPPDTDTQYF. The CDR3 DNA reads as TGTGCCAGCAGCCAGGGCCCCCCAGACACAGATACGCAGTATTTT.

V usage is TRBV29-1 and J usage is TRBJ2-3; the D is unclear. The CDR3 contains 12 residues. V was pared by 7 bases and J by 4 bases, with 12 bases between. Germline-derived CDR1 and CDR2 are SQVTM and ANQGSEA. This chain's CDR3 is CSAASVPDTQYF. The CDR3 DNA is TGCAGCGCCGCGAGTGTCCCAGATACGCAGTATTTT.

CDR3 nucleotide sequence: TGTGCCAGCAGTACCCCCGCGGGGCTTCGCTACGAGCAGTACTTC. It specifies CASSTPAGLRYEQYF. V usage is TRBV28 and J usage is TRBJ2-7, with D perhaps matching TRBD2 (6 bases). Trimming pared 5 bases from V and 3 bases from J, leaving 17 bases between. This CDR3 is 15 amino acids long. CDR1 MDHEN and CDR2 SYDVKM come from the germline V gene.

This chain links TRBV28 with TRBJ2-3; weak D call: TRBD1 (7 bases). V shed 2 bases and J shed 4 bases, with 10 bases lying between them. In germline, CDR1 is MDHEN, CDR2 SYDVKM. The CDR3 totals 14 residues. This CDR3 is CASSLGGGADTQYF. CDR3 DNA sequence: TGTGCCAGCAGTTTAGGAGGGGGCGCAGATACGCAGTATTTT.

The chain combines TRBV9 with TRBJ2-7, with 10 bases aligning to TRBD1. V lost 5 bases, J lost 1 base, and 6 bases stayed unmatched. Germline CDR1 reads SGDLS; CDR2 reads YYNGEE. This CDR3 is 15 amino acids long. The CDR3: CASSPRQGASYEQYF. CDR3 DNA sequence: TGTGCCAGCAGTCCCCGACAGGGGGCTTCCTACGAGCAGTACTTC.

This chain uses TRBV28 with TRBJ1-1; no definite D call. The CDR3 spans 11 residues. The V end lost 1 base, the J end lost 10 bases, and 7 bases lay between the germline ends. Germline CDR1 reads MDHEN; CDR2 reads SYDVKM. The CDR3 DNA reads TGTGCCAGCAGTTTATACCGGGTAGCTTTCTTT. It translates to CASSLYRVAFF.

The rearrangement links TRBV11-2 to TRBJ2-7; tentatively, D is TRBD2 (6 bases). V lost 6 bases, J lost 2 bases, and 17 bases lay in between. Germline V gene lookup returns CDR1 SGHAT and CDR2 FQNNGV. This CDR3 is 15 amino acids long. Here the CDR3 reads CASSPFRGNTYEQYF. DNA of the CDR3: TGTGCCAGCAGTCCGTTTCGCGGGAACACCTACGAGCAGTACTTC.

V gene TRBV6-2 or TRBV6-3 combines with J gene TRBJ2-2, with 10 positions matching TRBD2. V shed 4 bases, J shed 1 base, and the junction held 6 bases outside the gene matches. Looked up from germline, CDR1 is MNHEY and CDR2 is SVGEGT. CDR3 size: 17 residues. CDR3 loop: CASSLALAGENTGELFF. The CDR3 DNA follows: TGTGCCAGCAGTTTAGCCCTAGCGGGAGAGAACACCGGGGAGCTGTTTTTT.

The CDR3: CASSIVGGGPYEQYF. In DNA, the CDR3 is TGTGCCAGTAGTATAGTTGGGGGAGGGCCCTACGAGCAGTACTTC. The chain uses TRBV19 and TRBJ2-7; 7 nucleotides align to TRBD2. Trimming took 1 base from V and 2 from J; bases not matched to a gene: 5. This CDR3 is built from 15 residues. CDR1 and CDR2 (germline): LNHDA, SQIVND (reference sequence).

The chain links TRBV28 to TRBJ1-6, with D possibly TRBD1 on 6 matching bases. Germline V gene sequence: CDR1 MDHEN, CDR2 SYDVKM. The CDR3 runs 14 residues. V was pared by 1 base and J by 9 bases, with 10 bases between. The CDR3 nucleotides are TGTGCCAGCAGTTTATCTCGGACAGTTTCACCCCTCCACTTT. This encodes CASSLSRTVSPLHF.

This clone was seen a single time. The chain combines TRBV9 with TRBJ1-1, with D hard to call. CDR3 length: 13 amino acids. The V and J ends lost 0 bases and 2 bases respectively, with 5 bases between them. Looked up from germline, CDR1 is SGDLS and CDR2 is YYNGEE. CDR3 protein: CASSVVVNTEAFF. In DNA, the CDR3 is TGTGCCAGCAGCGTAGTAGTTAACACTGAAGCTTTCTTT.

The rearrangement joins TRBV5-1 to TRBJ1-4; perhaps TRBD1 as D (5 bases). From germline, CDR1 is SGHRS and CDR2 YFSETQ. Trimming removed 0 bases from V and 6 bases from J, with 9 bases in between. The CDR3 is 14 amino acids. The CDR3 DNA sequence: TGCGCCAGCAGCTTGGGGACATGGGATGAAAAACTGTTTTTT. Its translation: CASSLGTWDEKLFF.

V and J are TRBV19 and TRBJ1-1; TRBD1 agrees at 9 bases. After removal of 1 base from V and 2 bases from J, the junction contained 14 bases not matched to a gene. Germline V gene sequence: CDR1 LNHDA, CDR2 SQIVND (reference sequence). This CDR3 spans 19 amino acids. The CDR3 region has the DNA TGTGCCAGTAGTATAGGAACAGGGGGCCAGTCTTGGGGCAACACTGAAGCTTTCTTT. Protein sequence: CASSIGTGGQSWGNTEAFF.

This chain's CDR3 is CASSLSGYEQYF. The CDR3 coding sequence is TGTGCCAGCAGCCTTTCGGGCTACGAGCAGTACTTC. V usage is TRBV5-6 and J usage is TRBJ2-7; D gene uncertain. The CDR3 is 12 amino acids. Germline values: CDR1 SGHDT, CDR2 YYEEEE. V dropped 4 bases and J dropped 3 bases, with 8 bases sitting between them.

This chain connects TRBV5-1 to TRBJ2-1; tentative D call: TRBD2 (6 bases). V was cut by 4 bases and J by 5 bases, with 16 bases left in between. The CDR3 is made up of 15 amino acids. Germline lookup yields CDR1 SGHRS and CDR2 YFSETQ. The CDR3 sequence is CASSRNRDFDNEQFF. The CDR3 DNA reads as TGCGCCAGCAGCCGTAACCGGGACTTTGACAATGAGCAGTTCTTC.

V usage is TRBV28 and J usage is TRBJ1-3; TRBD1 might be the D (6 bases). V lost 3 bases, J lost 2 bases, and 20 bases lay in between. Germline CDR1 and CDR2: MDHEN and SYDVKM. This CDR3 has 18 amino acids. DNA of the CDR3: TGTGCCAGCAGTTTGTTCTATTGGGACACAGGAGCTGGAAACACCATATATTTT. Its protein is CASSLFYWDTGAGNTIYF.

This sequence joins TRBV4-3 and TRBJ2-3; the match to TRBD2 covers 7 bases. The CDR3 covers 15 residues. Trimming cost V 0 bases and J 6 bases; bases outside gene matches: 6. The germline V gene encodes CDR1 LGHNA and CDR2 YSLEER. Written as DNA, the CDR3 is TGCGCCAGCAGCCAAGATCTTTTGGGGGGGGATACGCAGTATTTT. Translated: CASSQDLLGGDTQYF.